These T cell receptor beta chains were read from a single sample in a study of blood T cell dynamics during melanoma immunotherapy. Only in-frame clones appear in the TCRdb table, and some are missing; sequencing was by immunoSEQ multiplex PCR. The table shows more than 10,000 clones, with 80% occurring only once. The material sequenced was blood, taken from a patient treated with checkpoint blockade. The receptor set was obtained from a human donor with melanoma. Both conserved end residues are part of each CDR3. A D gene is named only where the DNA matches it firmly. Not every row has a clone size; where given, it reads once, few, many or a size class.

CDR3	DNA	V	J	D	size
CASSLGLAAYKGSSYNEQFF	TGTGCCAGTAGTTTGGGGCTAGCGGCCTATAAGGGCAGCTCCTACAATGAGCAGTTCTTC	TRBV19	TRBJ2-1	TRBD2	large
CASSFSGREQETQYF	TGTGCCAGCAGCTTTAGCGGGAGAGAGCAAGAGACCCAGTACTTC	TRBV7-2	TRBJ2-5	TRBD2	-
CSASFGNVYTF	TGCAGTGCTAGTTTCGGGAATGTCTACACCTTC	TRBV20-1	TRBJ1-2	-	-
CASRTGQGHTGELFF	TGCGCCAGCCGAACGGGACAGGGGCACACCGGGGAGCTGTTTTTT	TRBV5-1	TRBJ2-2	TRBD1	-
CASSIGQAYTEAFF	TGTGCCAGCAGCATAGGACAGGCCTACACTGAAGCTTTCTTT	TRBV11-1	TRBJ1-1	TRBD1	-
CATSAQPTVNTEAFF	TGTGCCACCAGCGCCCAACCGACGGTGAACACTGAAGCTTTCTTT	TRBV15	TRBJ1-1	-	-
CASSSAGGGQLEAFF	TGTGCCAGCAGTTCCGCCGGGGGGGGTCAGCTTGAAGCTTTCTTT	TRBV27	TRBJ1-1	-	once
CASSNPGQVAYEQYF	TGCGCCAGCAGCAACCCGGGACAGGTGGCCTACGAGCAGTACTTC	TRBV5-1	TRBJ2-7	TRBD1	-
CASSLSTSGHNEQFF	TGTGCCAGCAGCTTAAGCACTAGCGGGCACAATGAGCAGTTCTTC	TRBV7-2	TRBJ2-1	TRBD2	-
CASSDRGNEKLFF	TGTGCCAGCTCCGACAGGGGAAATGAAAAACTGTTTTTT	TRBV6-6	TRBJ1-4	TRBD1	-
CASSRRSPYNEQFF	TGTGCCAGCAGTCGTCGGAGTCCGTACAATGAGCAGTTCTTC	TRBV28	TRBJ2-1	-	-
CASRLGGGSGNTIYF	TGTGCCAGCAGACTGGGAGGGGGTTCTGGAAACACCATATATTTT	TRBV6-5	TRBJ1-3	-	-
CASSLGPAEKRAFF	TGCGCCAGCAGCTTGGGTCCGGCAGAAAAGAGAGCTTTCTTT	TRBV5-1	TRBJ1-1	-	-
CASSLSGTGIYGYTF	TGTGCCAGCAGTTTGAGCGGGACAGGGATCTATGGCTACACCTTC	TRBV28	TRBJ1-2	TRBD1	-
CASSRQLGGTYEQYF	TGTGCCAGCAGTCGCCAACTAGGGGGGACCTACGAGCAGTACTTC	TRBV2	TRBJ2-7	-	-
CASSNQPTSTDTQYF	TGTGCCAGCAGTAATCAGCCTACTAGCACAGATACGCAGTATTTT	TRBV6-1	TRBJ2-3	-	-
CASSLSRGGWGPGYTF	TGTGCCAGCAGTTTGTCCAGGGGAGGTTGGGGTCCTGGCTACACCTTC	TRBV28	TRBJ1-2	-	-
CAWRTGGSTGELFF	TGTGCCTGGCGGACAGGGGGTAGCACCGGGGAGCTGTTTTTT	TRBV30	TRBJ2-2	TRBD1	-